This TCR beta chain was documented in a study of Ad26.COV2.S vaccination and SARS-CoV-2 variants. Study-level background: The vaccine Ad26.COV2.S was put into the muscle once, or twice with 56 days between.

Generated by immunoSEQ multiplex PCR, the TCRdb table keeps only in-frame clones and is missing some. Counted here are roughly 400,000 clones, about 90% occurring once; the ten biggest clones make up around 4.5%. Looked up from germline, CDR1 is SEHNR and CDR2 is FQNEAQ (reference sequence). Trimming cost V 5 bases and J 2 bases, with 14 bases left between them. CDR3 length: 15 amino acids. Specified treatment: around 19 received Ad26.COV2.S at low or high dose, single or two shots; roughly five received placebo; per-sample allocation not given. Sample collection was performed on day 63 after the first vaccine or placebo injection.

The rearrangement joins TRBV7-9 to TRBJ2-3; TRBD2 is a possible D gene (6 bases). This TCR was recovered from a person aged 18-60 years who received the Ad26.COV2.S COVID-19 vaccine or a placebo. The sequencing used peripheral blood, collected in a trial of Ad26.COV2.S vaccine versus placebo. The CDR3 loop is CASSLGGGNTDTQYF. The CDR3 DNA reads TGTGCCAGCAGCCTAGGCGGAGGGAACACAGATACGCAGTATTTT.